The 13 T cell receptor beta chains below were found in one sample sequenced in a study of shared clonotypes between healthy human individuals. As defined, naive CD8 cells were CD45RO-negative and positively selected for CCR7, with terminally differentiated effector memory CD45RA+ cells excluded. Measured with immunoSEQ multiplex PCR; TCRdb has only the in-frame clones, and not every one. The sample has about 2.1 million clones; 93% are singletons. What was sequenced was naive CD8+ T cells from PBMCs. The origin of the receptors is a man aged 18 to 30 in good health. Some clones in this sample may be carry-over from other donors' samples.

This clone is a singleton in its sample. Other DNA sequences in the sample encode the same CDR3. This chain joins TRBV5-1 and TRBJ2-1; D unclear. V lost 0 bases and J 1 base, leaving 8 bases between the germline ends. Germline V gives CDR1 SGHRS, CDR2 YFSETQ. CDR3 length: 15 residues. Here the CDR3 DNA reads TGCGCCAGCAGCTTGGCCCGCGGTTCCTACAATGAGCAGTTCTTC. Amino acids: CASSLARGSYNEQFF.

The chain combines TRBV7-6 with TRBJ2-2; 10 nucleotides align to TRBD2. Germline V CDR1 and CDR2: SGHVS, FNYEAQ. J lost 6 bases, V lost 3 bases, and 7 bases had no gene match. The CDR3 length is 16 residues. Here the CDR3 reads CASSFLAGELAGELFF. The CDR3 region has the DNA TGTGCCAGCAGCTTTCTAGCGGGAGAACTTGCCGGGGAGCTGTTTTTT.

The chain links TRBV29-1 to TRBJ2-2; 10 positions match TRBD1. This CDR3 spans 14 amino acids. The germline CDR1 and CDR2 sequences are SQVTM and ANQGSEA. V was clipped by 6 bases and J by 6 bases; unmatched bases: 7. CDR3 nucleotides: TGCAGCGTGGATGAGACAGGGGGCCCCGGGGAGCTGTTTTTT. Protein sequence: CSVDETGGPGELFF.

The chain is built from TRBV11-2 and TRBJ1-1; D is ambiguous. CDR1 SGHAT and CDR2 FQNNGV come from the germline V gene. V gave up 5 bases and J gave up 6 bases, with 19 bases separating them. There are 15 residues in the CDR3. The CDR3 sequence: CASSLYQRARAEAFF. CDR3 DNA sequence: TGTGCCAGCAGCCTTTACCAGAGGGCGCGGGCTGAAGCTTTCTTT.

The genes are TRBV5-1 and TRBJ2-1; TRBD2 aligns across 10 bases. The CDR3 is 15 amino acids. Per germline, CDR1 SGHRS and CDR2 YFSETQ. Losses at the gene ends were 2 bases for V and 8 bases for J; bases not matched to a gene: 7. Here the CDR3 reads CASSFRLAGDDEQFF. CDR3 coding DNA: TGCGCCAGCAGCTTTCGGCTAGCGGGAGATGATGAGCAGTTCTTC.

Concerning this clone itself: The sample has other DNA sequences that encode this CDR3 too. This sequence joins TRBV6-5 and TRBJ2-5; D is uncertain. Trimming took 6 bases from V and 8 from J, leaving 10 bases between them. Germline values: CDR1 MNHEY, CDR2 SVGAGI. There are 11 residues in the CDR3. DNA for the CDR3: TGTGCCAGCAGCACGGGTGGAACCCAGTACTTC. It specifies CASSTGGTQYF.

The chain is built from TRBV7-6 and TRBJ2-5, with D possibly being TRBD2 (5 bases). CDR1 is SGHVS, CDR2 FNYEAQ, per germline. The V gene lost 1 base and the J gene lost 5 bases, with 8 bases spanning the gap. CDR3 length: 13 amino acids. The CDR3 DNA is TGTGCCAGCAGCTTAGAGACGGGGGAGACCCAGTACTTC. Residues: CASSLETGETQYF.

V is TRBV10-3 and J is TRBJ2-2; D is perhaps TRBD1 (6 bases). The CDR3 is 16 amino acids. V lost 6 bases to trimming and J lost 1 base, with 15 bases between them. Germline CDR1 ENHRY, CDR2 SYGVKD. The CDR3 sequence: CAISTPGTQNTGELFF. The CDR3 coding sequence is TGTGCCATCAGCACCCCCGGGACACAGAACACCGGGGAGCTGTTTTTT.

The chain has TRBV9 and TRBJ1-2, with 10 bases aligning to TRBD1. The V gene end was trimmed by 3 bases and the J gene end by 4 bases; junction bases not matched to a gene: 6. This CDR3 region has 15 residues. Germline V gene lookup returns CDR1 SGDLS and CDR2 YYNGEE. CDR3 sequence reads: CASSGRDRGGYGYTF. For the CDR3, the DNA is TGTGCCAGCAGCGGCAGGGACAGGGGTGGCTATGGCTACACCTTC.

The V call is TRBV27, the J call TRBJ2-3; D not certain. The CDR3 sequence is 13 residues long. V lost 8 bases and J 0 bases, leaving 9 bases between the germline ends. The germline gives CDR1 MNHEY, CDR2 SMNVEV (reference sequence). The CDR3 region is CASLSTSTDTQYF. CDR3 DNA: TGTGCCAGCCTATCCACTAGCACAGATACGCAGTATTTT.

J is TRBJ1-4 and V is TRBV25-1, with D maybe TRBD1 (6 bases). V was cut by 5 bases and J by 0 bases, with 16 bases left in between. Germline V gene lookup returns CDR1 MGHDK and CDR2 SYGVNS. The CDR3 runs 17 residues. As DNA, the CDR3 is TGTGCCAGCAGTATACCGGACAGACCTTCAACTAATGAAAAACTGTTTTTT. The encoded protein is CASSIPDRPSTNEKLFF.

V usage is TRBV5-4 and J usage is TRBJ2-7; D might be TRBD2 (5 bases). The germline V gene encodes CDR1 SGHNT and CDR2 YYREEE (reference sequence). V was pared by 0 bases and J by 0 bases, with 10 bases between. The CDR3 contains 15 residues. CDR3 coding DNA: TGTGCCAGCAGCTTGGGGGCGGGCCTCTCCTACGAGCAGTACTTC. It yields the protein CASSLGAGLSYEQYF.

The rearrangement uses TRBV27 and TRBJ2-7; 9 bases are a match to TRBD2. V lost 5 bases, J lost 6 bases, and 14 bases stayed unmatched. Germline CDR1 MNHEY, CDR2 SMNVEV (reference sequence). The CDR3 contains 16 residues. Here the CDR3 reads CASSPTKVAGVGEQYF. As DNA, the CDR3 is TGTGCCAGCAGTCCGACGAAGGTAGCGGGAGTAGGCGAGCAGTACTTC.